The 17 T cell receptor beta chains presented below share a single source sample, sequenced in a study of T-cell reconstitution after alpha-beta-depleted transplantation in children. The authors prepared the TCRbeta library with unique molecular identifiers. One entry per CDR3 protein, called by TCRdb with MiXCR from the PCR reads. This repertoire shows some 340,000 distinct CDR3 sequences, about a tenth found once; its top ten account for 2.4%. The starting material was PBMCs from the stem cell graft donor, obtained from the stem cell graft. Receptor source: a human donor who donated a stem cell graft to a child with acute lymphoblastic leukemia.

The CDR3 here is CASSSARTGVGGLAYYEQYF. DNA of the CDR3: TGTGCCAGCAGCTCAGCCCGGACAGGGGTAGGGGGATTGGCATACTACGAGCAGTACTTC. The chain employs TRBV7-8 and TRBJ2-7; 9 positions match TRBD1. After removal of 4 bases from V and 3 bases from J, the junction contained 22 bases not matched to a gene. CDR3 size: 20 residues. CDR1 SGHVS and CDR2 FQNEAQ come from the germline V gene.

V usage is TRBV12-3 or TRBV12-4 and J usage is TRBJ2-1, with D possibly being TRBD2 (6 bases). The CDR3 has 13 residues. The ends were cut back, 6 bases at V and 4 bases at J, with 10 bases in the middle. CDR3 nucleotide sequence: TGTGCCAGCAGCCGAGCGGGTTACAATGAGCAGTTCTTC. The encoded protein is CASSRAGYNEQFF.

In this sample, this clonotype turned up a few times. V is TRBV7-9 and J is TRBJ2-7; 7 bases match TRBD1. V gave up 5 bases and J gave up 2 bases; unmatched junction bases: 6. Germline CDR1 reads SEHNR; CDR2 reads FQNEAQ (reference sequence). This CDR3 comprises 14 residues. The CDR3 region is CASSPTGFPYEQYF. Here the CDR3 DNA reads TGTGCCAGCAGCCCGACAGGGTTTCCCTACGAGCAGTACTTC.

The sample holds many counts of this clonotype. The CDR3 nucleotides are TGTGCCAGCAGCCTAAGGGCAGGGATGGTGAACAATCAGCCCCAGCATTTT. It encodes CASSLRAGMVNNQPQHF. This chain uses TRBV7-8 with TRBJ1-5; possible D gene TRBD1, 5 bases. CDR1 is SGHVS and CDR2 is FQNEAQ in the germline V gene. There are 17 residues in the CDR3. Trimming removed 5 bases from V and 3 bases from J, with 20 bases in between. The variable domain in full, with the rest retrieved from reference TRBV7-8 and TRBJ1-5, is GAGVSQSPRYKVAKRGQDVALRCDPISGHVSLFWYQQALGQGPEFLTYFQNEAQLDKSGLPSDRFFAERPEGSVSTLKIQRTQQEDSAVYLCASSLRAGMVNNQPQHFGDGTRLSIL.

This clonotype was counted only a few times. This chain connects TRBV9 to TRBJ2-6; TRBD1 agrees at 9 bases. Germline V gene lookup returns CDR1 SGDLS and CDR2 YYNGEE. The CDR3 sequence is 18 residues long. The V and J ends lost 0 bases and 0 bases, in that order; junction bases with no gene match: 4. The CDR3 here is CASSVADRGSSGANVLTF. The DNA for the CDR3 is TGTGCCAGCAGCGTAGCTGACAGGGGGTCCTCTGGGGCCAACGTCCTGACTTTC.

The rearrangement links TRBV4-3 to TRBJ2-5; no clear D gene. The CDR3 sequence is 15 residues long. The V end was cut by 1 base, the J end by 1 base, with 10 bases between. From germline, CDR1 is LGHNA and CDR2 YSLEER. CDR3 sequence (DNA): TGCGCCAGCAGCCAAGGACATGGTAGCCAAGAGACCCAGTACTTC. Its translation: CASSQGHGSQETQYF.

This clonotype was seen more than once but under ten times. The V and J genes are TRBV19 and TRBJ2-1, with TRBD1 matching 9 bases. This CDR3 spans 15 amino acids. The ends lost 9 bases at V and 2 bases at J; junction bases unmatched: 8. The germline V gene has CDR1 LNHDA and CDR2 SQIVND (reference sequence). The CDR3 loop reads CASHTGTGTYNEQFF. For the CDR3, the DNA is TGTGCCAGCCATACCGGGACAGGGACCTACAATGAGCAGTTCTTC.

The chain has TRBV7-8 and TRBJ2-3; 9 nucleotides line up with TRBD2. The CDR3 runs 13 residues. The junction had 7 bases not matched to a gene; V was cut back by 6 bases and J by 9 bases. CDR1 is SGHVS and CDR2 is FQNEAQ in the germline V gene. The DNA for the CDR3 is TGTGCCAGCAGACCTTTAGCGGGAGTGACGCAGTATTTT. This encodes CASRPLAGVTQYF.

This clonotype was observed a handful of times. CDR3 nucleotides: TGCAGTGCTATTAATGTAGCGGCAAACAATGAGCAGTTCTTC. Translating it yields CSAINVAANNEQFF. The chain joins TRBV20-1 to TRBJ2-1, with D perhaps matching TRBD2 (6 bases). Germline V gives CDR1 DFQATT, CDR2 SNEGSKA (reference sequence). The CDR3 runs to 14 residues. V lost 4 bases and J 5 bases, leaving 15 bases between the germline ends.

A few counts support this clonotype. The chain combines TRBV7-6 with TRBJ2-2; unclear D gene. Trimming took 7 bases from V and 1 from J, leaving 13 bases between them. Per the germline V gene, CDR1 is SGHVS and CDR2 is FNYEAQ. This CDR3 contains 15 residues. CDR3 loop: CASKLADLNTGELFF. The CDR3 DNA reads TGTGCCAGCAAACTGGCGGACCTGAACACCGGGGAGCTGTTTTTT.

The chain carries TRBV19 and TRBJ2-1, with TRBD1 matching 7 bases. The CDR3 runs to 16 residues. Germline values: CDR1 LNHDA, CDR2 SQIVND (reference sequence). The V segment lost 0 bases and the J segment 1 base; nucleotides outside the gene matches: 3. The CDR3 loop is CASSIDHRGSYNEQFF. Here the CDR3 DNA reads TGTGCCAGTAGTATAGATCACAGGGGATCCTACAATGAGCAGTTCTTC.

The chain joins TRBV5-1 to TRBJ1-2, with 8 bases aligning to TRBD1. The CDR3 consists of 15 residues. J lost 4 bases, V lost 3 bases, and 8 bases had no gene match. In germline, CDR1 is SGHRS, CDR2 YFSETQ. The CDR3 loop is CASSSPPQGVYGYTF. CDR3 nucleotide sequence: TGCGCCAGCAGCTCTCCCCCACAGGGGGTCTATGGCTACACCTTC.

This clonotype was seen ten or more times. The rearrangement uses TRBV6-2 or TRBV6-3 and TRBJ2-1; 9 nucleotides agree with TRBD1. Germline-derived CDR1 and CDR2 are MNHEY and SVGEGT. This CDR3 comprises 14 residues. Unmatched junction bases numbered 8, after V lost 7 bases and J lost 7 bases. CDR3 DNA sequence: TGTGCCAGCACCTGGACAGGGGAGGTAAATGAGCAGTTCTTC. Translated: CASTWTGEVNEQFF.

Only a few counts were recorded for this clonotype. This chain connects TRBV6-1 to TRBJ2-2; D is ambiguous. V lost 5 bases to trimming and J lost 8 bases, with 12 bases between them. The CDR3 loop spans 13 amino acids. CDR1 and CDR2 from the germline V gene are MNHNS and SASEGT. This CDR3 is CASSPLHSGELFF. The CDR3 nucleotides read TGTGCCAGCAGTCCCCTTCACTCGGGGGAGCTGTTTTTT.

The rearrangement joins TRBV20-1 to TRBJ2-3; a possible D gene is TRBD2 (5 bases). Trimming stripped 8 bases from V and 4 bases from J, with 19 bases between. Germline CDR1 reads DFQATT; CDR2 reads SNEGSKA (reference sequence). This CDR3 has 14 amino acids. CDR3 protein: CSLLVARGADTQYF. The CDR3 DNA sequence: TGCAGTTTGCTGGTAGCGCGTGGAGCAGATACGCAGTATTTT.

This clonotype appeared a few times. The rearrangement links TRBV7-2 to TRBJ2-5, with 8 bases fitting TRBD1. The V segment lost 1 base and the J segment 5 bases; nucleotides outside the gene matches: 9. Germline assignment: CDR1 SGHTA and CDR2 FQGNSA. CDR3 length: 16 residues. This CDR3 is CASSLGVDRAWETQYF. The CDR3 region has the DNA TGTGCCAGCAGCTTAGGAGTGGACAGGGCTTGGGAGACCCAGTACTTC.

This clonotype was seen more than once but under ten times. The J gene is TRBJ2-1, the V gene TRBV27; TRBD2 matches at 11 bases. With V trimmed by 3 bases and J by 4 bases, 2 bases remained unmatched. The CDR3 sequence is 15 residues long. Germline assignment: CDR1 MNHEY and CDR2 SMNVEV (reference sequence). The CDR3: CASSLTSGVYNEQFF. CDR3 nucleotide sequence: TGTGCCAGCAGTTTGACTAGCGGGGTTTACAATGAGCAGTTCTTC.